One and the same sample provided the 23 T cell receptor beta chains below, sequenced in a study of identifying expanded T cells in peripheral blood. Libraries were prepared by immunoSEQ multiplex PCR; TCRdb keeps only in-frame clonotypes and omits some of them. The sample includes 95,000 to 100,000 clones, 87% seen only once; the top ten take 15% to 20%. The source material was blood. The receptors here all came from a person aged 18 to 75 in good health.

The rearrangement joins TRBV12-5 to TRBJ1-5; D gene ambiguous. The V end was cut by 6 bases, the J end by 4 bases, with 25 bases between. Germline CDR1 reads LGHNT; CDR2 reads FRNRAP. The CDR3 is 18 residues long. CDR3 region: CASGLETRTPGGNQPQHF. The CDR3 nucleotides read TGTGCTAGTGGCCTCGAGACACGCACTCCCGGAGGGAATCAGCCCCAGCATTTT.

This clone was detected only once. The chain joins TRBV19 to TRBJ2-7, with unresolved D. The germline gives CDR1 LNHDA, CDR2 SQIVND (reference sequence). This CDR3 is built from 14 residues. V was shortened by 3 bases and J by 0 bases, with 9 bases between the two germline ends. DNA of the CDR3: TGTGCCAGTAGTATTGGTGATAGCTCCTACGAGCAGTACTTC. Residues: CASSIGDSSYEQYF.

This clone is a singleton in its sample. This chain connects TRBV4-2 to TRBJ2-4; a weak D match, TRBD2 (7 bases). Trimming stripped 0 bases from V and 0 bases from J, with 12 bases between. Germline V CDR1 and CDR2: LGHNA, YNFKEQ. The CDR3 is 17 amino acids. CDR3 DNA: TGTGCCAGCAGCCAAGATCTGCGGGGGCTAGCCAAAAACATTCAGTACTTC. Its protein is CASSQDLRGLAKNIQYF.

This rearrangement joins TRBV7-7 to TRBJ1-1, with a weak D call TRBD1 (6 bases). The V end was cut by 6 bases, the J end by 5 bases, with 16 bases between. The CDR3 consists of 14 residues. Germline CDR1 and CDR2: SSHAT and FNYEAQ (reference sequence). The CDR3 loop is CASRPITGKTEAFF. The CDR3 DNA sequence: TGTGCCAGCAGACCGATAACAGGGAAGACTGAAGCTTTCTTT.

This chain uses TRBV4-1 with TRBJ1-3; no reliable D call. CDR3 length: 17 amino acids. The V end was cut by 4 bases, the J end by 2 bases, with 18 bases between. Germline assignment: CDR1 MGHRA and CDR2 YSYEKL. The DNA of the CDR3 is TGCGCCAGCAGCCCGACTGGACGTACGTTGGCTGGAAACACCATATATTTT. This codes for CASSPTGRTLAGNTIYF.

This clone was found once. Other DNA sequences in the same sample also yield this CDR3. The chain employs TRBV7-8 and TRBJ2-1; D not resolved. The V gene's germline CDR1 is SGHVS and CDR2 FQNEAQ. The CDR3 is made up of 12 amino acids. Between the trimmed V and J ends, which lost 5 bases and 10 bases, there was a span of 12 bases. The CDR3: CASSPPSVEQFF. The CDR3 DNA sequence: TGTGCCAGCAGCCCCCCGTCGGTCGAGCAGTTCTTC.

The chain carries TRBV10-2 and TRBJ2-5, with 7 positions matching TRBD1. The CDR3 runs to 14 residues. The V gene end was trimmed by 6 bases and the J gene end by 3 bases; junction bases not matched to a gene: 7. Germline V lookup: CDR1 WSHSY, CDR2 SAAADI. The CDR3 region is CASRPTGNEETQYF. The DNA of the CDR3 is TGCGCCAGCAGACCGACAGGGAATGAAGAGACCCAGTACTTC.

CDR3 coding DNA: TGTGCCAGCAGCGTAAGTGGGACAGGGTCGGGCGAGCAGTACTTC. It is translated as CASSVSGTGSGEQYF. This sequence joins TRBV9 and TRBJ2-7; 9 nucleotides match TRBD1. CDR1 is SGDLS, CDR2 YYNGEE, per germline. The junction had 8 bases not matched to a gene; V was cut back by 1 base and J by 6 bases. CDR3 length: 15 residues.

The chain employs TRBV7-2 and TRBJ1-2; 8 positions agree with TRBD1. The V and J ends lost 4 bases and 8 bases, in that order; junction bases with no gene match: 9. The CDR3 extends over 14 amino acids. Germline CDR1 and CDR2: SGHTA and FQGNSA. The CDR3 nucleotides read TGTGCCAGCAGCTCGGCAGGGGGCGCTTGGGGCTACACCTTC. Its protein product is CASSSAGGAWGYTF.

V usage is TRBV30 and J usage is TRBJ1-1; the match to TRBD1 covers 10 bases. Germline loops: CDR1 GTSNPN, CDR2 SVGIG (reference sequence). This CDR3 has 14 amino acids. With 5 bases clipped from V and 11 bases from J, the junction kept 14 bases outside the gene matches. The CDR3 protein is CAWGRRSGTGVAFF. The DNA for the CDR3 is TGTGCCTGGGGGCGGCGATCGGGGACAGGGGTTGCTTTCTTT.

V is TRBV27 and J is TRBJ1-4; weak D call: TRBD1 (6 bases). The CDR3 is made up of 15 amino acids. Trimming stripped 1 base from V and 4 bases from J, with 10 bases between. Germline CDR1 and CDR2: MNHEY and SMNVEV (reference sequence). The CDR3 coding sequence is TGTGCCAGCAGTTTATACAGGGCAGTTAATGAAAAACTGTTTTTT. Its translation is CASSLYRAVNEKLFF.

The chain couples TRBV2 to TRBJ1-1; D possibly corresponds to TRBD1 (6 bases). V lost 6 bases and J lost 9, with 14 bases in between. The CDR3 spans 12 residues. CDR1 and CDR2 from the germline V gene are SNHLY and FYNNEI. The CDR3 region is CASSDEGQKAFF. The DNA of the CDR3 is TGTGCCAGCAGCGATGAAGGACAGAAAGCTTTCTTT.

V and J are TRBV16 and TRBJ1-1, with 7 bases identical to TRBD1. Germline lookup yields CDR1 KGHSY and CDR2 FQNENV. V shed 4 bases and J 1 base; nucleotides not matched to a gene: 0. The CDR3 is 13 residues long. CDR3 in DNA: TGTGCCAGCAGCCGACAGGGGAACACTGAAGCTTTCTTT. Protein product: CASSRQGNTEAFF.

The chain is built from TRBV12-5 and TRBJ2-1; D is uncertain. Trimming took 3 bases from V and 6 from J, leaving 18 bases between them. Germline V lookup: CDR1 LGHNT, CDR2 FRNRAP. This CDR3 is built from 16 residues. CDR3 sequence: CASGFLGTFPGNEQFF. In nucleotides, the CDR3 is TGTGCTAGTGGTTTTTTGGGCACCTTCCCGGGCAATGAGCAGTTCTTC.

The chain links TRBV7-9 to TRBJ1-6; perhaps TRBD1 as D (6 bases). Trimming pared 11 bases from V and 9 bases from J, leaving 17 bases between. The CDR3 extends over 13 amino acids. From germline, CDR1 is SEHNR and CDR2 FQNEAQ (reference sequence). As DNA, the CDR3 is TGTGCCTCGTCCCCAGGGGCAGGTTCACCCCTCCACTTT. This translates into CASSPGAGSPLHF.

There are a few counts of this clone. The chain joins TRBV19 to TRBJ2-7; 8 bases map to TRBD1. Trimming cost V 4 bases and J 5 bases; bases outside gene matches: 7. This CDR3 spans 14 amino acids. Per the germline V gene, CDR1 is LNHDA and CDR2 is SQIVND (reference sequence). The CDR3 sequence: CASSNTGGSNEQYF. The CDR3 coding sequence is TGTGCCAGTAGTAACACAGGGGGATCGAACGAGCAGTACTTC.

The genes are TRBV7-2 and TRBJ2-4, with 9 bases matching TRBD1. J was trimmed by 0 bases and V by 5 bases; bases with no gene match: 8. Germline V gene data show CDR1 as SGHTA and CDR2 as FQGNSA. CDR3 size: 17 residues. CDR3 in amino acids: CASSARTGALAKNIQYF. The CDR3, as DNA: TGTGCCAGCAGCGCAAGGACAGGGGCCTTAGCCAAAAACATTCAGTACTTC.

The rearrangement links TRBV19 to TRBJ2-1; a weak D match, TRBD2 (5 bases). Trimming took off 8 bases at V and 5 bases at J, with 22 bases between the two ends. The germline V gene encodes CDR1 LNHDA and CDR2 SQIVND (reference sequence). CDR3 length: 16 residues. The CDR3 here is CASLSFDGVPHNEQFF. CDR3 in DNA: TGTGCCAGTCTCAGCTTCGACGGGGTGCCCCACAATGAGCAGTTCTTC.

The rearrangement joins TRBV6-5 to TRBJ1-1; 10 bases match TRBD1. Trimming took 6 bases from V and 3 from J; bases not matched to a gene: 7. Germline values: CDR1 MNHEY, CDR2 SVGAGI. CDR3 size: 15 residues. CDR3 DNA sequence: TGTGCCAGCAGGTCCATCGGGACAGGGGACACTGAAGCTTTCTTT. It encodes CASRSIGTGDTEAFF.

The V call is TRBV6-5, the J call TRBJ2-6; D call uncertain. The CDR3 is 15 residues long. V was trimmed by 5 bases and J by 4 bases, leaving 12 bases between them. CDR1 is MNHEY, CDR2 SVGAGI, per germline. CDR3 nucleotides: TGTGCCAGCAGTCCGAGGCGGCCCGGGGCCAACGTCCTGACTTTC. Protein product: CASSPRRPGANVLTF.

The genes are TRBV19 and TRBJ1-5, with 8 bases that match TRBD1. This CDR3 has 17 amino acids. Germline V lookup: CDR1 LNHDA, CDR2 SQIVND (reference sequence). V lost 5 bases and J lost 3; bases outside the gene matches: 12. The CDR3 nucleotides are TGTGCCAGTAGTGACCGGCAGGGGGCAAGATTCAATCAGCCCCAGCATTTT. It specifies CASSDRQGARFNQPQHF.

This clone was counted a single time. This chain uses TRBV20-1 with TRBJ1-2, with D unresolved. The CDR3 length is 11 residues. V was clipped by 6 bases and J by 8 bases, with 13 bases between them. In germline, CDR1 is DFQATT, CDR2 SNEGSKA (reference sequence). The CDR3 DNA reads as TGCAGTGCCCGACGGATGGAGGGCTACACCTTC. Translation: CSARRMEGYTF.

The sample holds one count of this clone. The gene calls are TRBV19 and TRBJ2-6; D is unresolved. With 4 bases removed from V and 5 bases from J, the gap between germline ends came to 21 bases. There are 18 residues in the CDR3. Germline V gene sequence: CDR1 LNHDA, CDR2 SQIVND (reference sequence). Written as DNA, the CDR3 is TGTGCCAGTAGTAGAGGAGAGACAAATCACAGTCGGGCCAACGTCCTGACTTTC. Its translation is CASSRGETNHSRANVLTF.